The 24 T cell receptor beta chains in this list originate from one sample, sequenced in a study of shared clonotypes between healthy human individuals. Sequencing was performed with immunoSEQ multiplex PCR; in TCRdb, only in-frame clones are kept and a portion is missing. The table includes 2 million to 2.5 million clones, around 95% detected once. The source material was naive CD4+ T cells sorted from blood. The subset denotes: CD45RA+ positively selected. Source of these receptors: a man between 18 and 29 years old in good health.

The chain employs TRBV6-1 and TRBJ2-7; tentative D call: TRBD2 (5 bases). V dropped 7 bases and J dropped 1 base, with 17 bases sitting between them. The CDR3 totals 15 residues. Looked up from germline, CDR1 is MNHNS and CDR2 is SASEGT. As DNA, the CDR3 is TGTGCCAGCACCCCCGGAGGACTTACGTCCTACGAGCAGTACTTC. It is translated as CASTPGGLTSYEQYF.

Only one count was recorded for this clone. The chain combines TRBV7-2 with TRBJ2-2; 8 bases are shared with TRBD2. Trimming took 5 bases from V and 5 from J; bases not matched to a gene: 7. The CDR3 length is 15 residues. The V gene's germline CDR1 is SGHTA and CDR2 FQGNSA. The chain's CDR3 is CASSPGTRGTGELFF. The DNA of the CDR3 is TGTGCCAGCAGCCCCGGGACTAGGGGAACCGGGGAGCTGTTTTTT.

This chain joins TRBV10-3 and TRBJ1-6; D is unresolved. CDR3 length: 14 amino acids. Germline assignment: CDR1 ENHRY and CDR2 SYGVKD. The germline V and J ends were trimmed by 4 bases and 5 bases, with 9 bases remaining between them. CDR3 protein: CAISGQNNNSPLHF. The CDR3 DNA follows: TGTGCCATCAGTGGGCAGAATAATAATTCACCCCTCCACTTT.

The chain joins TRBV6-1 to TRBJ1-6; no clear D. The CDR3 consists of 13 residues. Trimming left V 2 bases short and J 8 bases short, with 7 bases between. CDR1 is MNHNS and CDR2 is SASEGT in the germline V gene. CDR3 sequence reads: CASSELVDSPLHF. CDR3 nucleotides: TGTGCCAGCAGTGAATTGGTGGATTCACCCCTCCACTTT.

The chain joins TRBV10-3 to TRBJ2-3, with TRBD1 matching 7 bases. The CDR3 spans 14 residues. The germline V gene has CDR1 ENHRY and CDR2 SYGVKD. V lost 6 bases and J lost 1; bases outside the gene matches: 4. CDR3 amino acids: CAIRDTGGTDTQYF. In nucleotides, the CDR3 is TGTGCCATCAGGGATACAGGGGGCACAGATACGCAGTATTTT.

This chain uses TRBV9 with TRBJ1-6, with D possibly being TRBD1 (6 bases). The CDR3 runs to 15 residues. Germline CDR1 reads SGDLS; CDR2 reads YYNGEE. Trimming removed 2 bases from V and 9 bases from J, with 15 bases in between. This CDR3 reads CASSVDPGEGSPLHF. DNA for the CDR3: TGTGCCAGCAGCGTTGACCCAGGGGAGGGTTCACCCCTCCACTTT.

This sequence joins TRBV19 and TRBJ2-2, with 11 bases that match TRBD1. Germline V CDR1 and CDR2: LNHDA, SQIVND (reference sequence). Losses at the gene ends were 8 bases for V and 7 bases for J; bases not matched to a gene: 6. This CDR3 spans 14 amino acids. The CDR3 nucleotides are TGTGCCAGTTCCGGGACAGGGGGAAACGGGGAGCTGTTTTTT. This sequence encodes CASSGTGGNGELFF. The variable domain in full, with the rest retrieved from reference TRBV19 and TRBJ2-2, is DGGITQSPKYLFRKEGQNVTLSCEQNLNHDAMYWYRQDPGQGLRLIYYSQIVNDFQKGDIAEGYSVSREKKESFPLTVTSAQKNPTAFYLCASSGTGGNGELFFGEGSRLTVL.

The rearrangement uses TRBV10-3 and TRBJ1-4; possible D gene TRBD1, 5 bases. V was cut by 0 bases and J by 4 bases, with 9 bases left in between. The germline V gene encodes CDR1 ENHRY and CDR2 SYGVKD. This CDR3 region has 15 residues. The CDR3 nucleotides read TGTGCCATCAGTGAGTCCAGGGTGGGTAATGAAAAACTGTTTTTT. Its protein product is CAISESRVGNEKLFF.

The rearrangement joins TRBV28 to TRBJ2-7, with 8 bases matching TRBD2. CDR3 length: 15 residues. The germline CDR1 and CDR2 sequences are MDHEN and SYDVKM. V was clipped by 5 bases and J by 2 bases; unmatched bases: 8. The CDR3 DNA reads TGTGCCAGCAGTCCAGTGTCCGGGGGGGCCTACGAGCAGTACTTC. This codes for CASSPVSGGAYEQYF.

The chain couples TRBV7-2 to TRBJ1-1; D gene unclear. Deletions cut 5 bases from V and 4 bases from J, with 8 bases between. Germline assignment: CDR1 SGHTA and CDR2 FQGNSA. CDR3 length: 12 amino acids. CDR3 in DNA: TGTGCCAGCAGCCACTACACCACTGAAGCTTTCTTT. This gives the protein CASSHYTTEAFF.

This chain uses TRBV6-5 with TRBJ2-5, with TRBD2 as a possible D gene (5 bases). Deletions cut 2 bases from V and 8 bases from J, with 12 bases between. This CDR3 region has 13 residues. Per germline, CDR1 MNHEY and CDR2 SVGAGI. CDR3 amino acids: CASSYGSQRTQYF. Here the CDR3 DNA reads TGTGCCAGCAGTTACGGGAGTCAGCGAACCCAGTACTTC.

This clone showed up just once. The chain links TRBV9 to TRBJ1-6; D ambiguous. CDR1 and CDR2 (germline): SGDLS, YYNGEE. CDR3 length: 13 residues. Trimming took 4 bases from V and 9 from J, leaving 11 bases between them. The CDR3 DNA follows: TGTGCCAGCAGCCCACAGCAAGGTTCACCCCTCCACTTT. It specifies CASSPQQGSPLHF.

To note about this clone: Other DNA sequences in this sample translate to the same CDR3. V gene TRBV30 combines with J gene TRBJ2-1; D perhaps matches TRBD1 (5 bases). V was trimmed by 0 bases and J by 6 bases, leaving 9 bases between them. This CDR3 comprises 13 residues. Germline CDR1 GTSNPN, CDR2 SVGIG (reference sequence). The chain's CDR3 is CAWSVGGANEQFF. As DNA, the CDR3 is TGTGCCTGGAGTGTTGGTGGGGCCAATGAGCAGTTCTTC.

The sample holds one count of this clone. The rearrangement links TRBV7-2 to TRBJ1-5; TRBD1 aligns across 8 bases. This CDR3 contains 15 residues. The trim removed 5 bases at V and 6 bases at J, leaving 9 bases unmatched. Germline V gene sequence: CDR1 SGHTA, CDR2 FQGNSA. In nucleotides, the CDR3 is TGTGCCAGCAGCCCCCGGACAGGGAGTGTTCAGCCCCAGCATTTT. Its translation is CASSPRTGSVQPQHF.

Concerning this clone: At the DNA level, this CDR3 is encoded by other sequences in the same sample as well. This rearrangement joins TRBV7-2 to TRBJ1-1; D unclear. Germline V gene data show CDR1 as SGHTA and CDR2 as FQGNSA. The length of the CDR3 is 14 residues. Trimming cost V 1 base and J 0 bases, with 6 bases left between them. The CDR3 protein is CASSLDGLNTEAFF. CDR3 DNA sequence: TGTGCCAGCAGCTTAGATGGCCTGAACACTGAAGCTTTCTTT. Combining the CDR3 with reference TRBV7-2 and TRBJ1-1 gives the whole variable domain GAGVSQSPSNKVTEKGKDVELRCDPISGHTALYWYRQSLGQGLEFLIYFQGNSAPDKSGLPSDRFSAERTGGSVSTLTIQRTQQEDSAVYLCASSLDGLNTEAFFGQGTRLTVV.

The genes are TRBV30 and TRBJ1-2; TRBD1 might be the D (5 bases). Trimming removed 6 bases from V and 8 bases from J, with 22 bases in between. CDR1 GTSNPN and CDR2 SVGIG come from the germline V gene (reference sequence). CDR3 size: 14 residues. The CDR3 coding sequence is TGTGCCTGCACCCCCAGACAGAGGGGTATCGGCTACACCTTC. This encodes CACTPRQRGIGYTF.

The DNA of the CDR3 is TGCGCCAGCAGCCAAGACGAGTGGGCCACTGAAGCTTTCTTT. Amino acids: CASSQDEWATEAFF. The chain has TRBV4-1 and TRBJ1-1; D unclear. The germline CDR1 and CDR2 sequences are MGHRA and YSYEKL. CDR3 length: 14 amino acids. V dropped 0 bases and J dropped 4 bases, with 9 bases sitting between them.

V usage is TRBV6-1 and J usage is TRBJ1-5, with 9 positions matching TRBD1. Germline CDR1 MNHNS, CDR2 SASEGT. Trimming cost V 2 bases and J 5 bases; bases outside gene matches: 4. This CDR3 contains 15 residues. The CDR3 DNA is TGTGCCAGCAGTGAACCCGGGACAGGGTATCAGCCCCAGCATTTT. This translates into CASSEPGTGYQPQHF.

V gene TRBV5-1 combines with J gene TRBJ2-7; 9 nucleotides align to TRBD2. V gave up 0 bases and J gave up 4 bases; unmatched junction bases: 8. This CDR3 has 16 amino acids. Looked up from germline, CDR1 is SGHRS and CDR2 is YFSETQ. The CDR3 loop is CASSLDRREGPYEQYF. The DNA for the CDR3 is TGCGCCAGCAGCTTGGATAGGCGGGAGGGCCCTTACGAGCAGTACTTC. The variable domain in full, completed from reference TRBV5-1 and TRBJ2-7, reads KAGVTQTPRYLIKTRGQQVTLSCSPISGHRSVSWYQQTPGQGLQFLFEYFSETQRNKGNFPGRFSGRQFSNSRSEMNVSTLELGDSALYLCASSLDRREGPYEQYFGPGTRLTVT.

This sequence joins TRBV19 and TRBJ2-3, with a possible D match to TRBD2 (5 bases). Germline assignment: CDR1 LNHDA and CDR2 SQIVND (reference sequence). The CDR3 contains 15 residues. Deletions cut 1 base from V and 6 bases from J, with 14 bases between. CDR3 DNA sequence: TGTGCCAGTAGTATAGGGGAGCCCAGAGTGGATACGCAGTATTTT. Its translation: CASSIGEPRVDTQYF. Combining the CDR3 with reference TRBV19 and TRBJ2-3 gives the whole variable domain DGGITQSPKYLFRKEGQNVTLSCEQNLNHDAMYWYRQDPGQGLRLIYYSQIVNDFQKGDIAEGYSVSREKKESFPLTVTSAQKNPTAFYLCASSIGEPRVDTQYFGPGTRLTVL.

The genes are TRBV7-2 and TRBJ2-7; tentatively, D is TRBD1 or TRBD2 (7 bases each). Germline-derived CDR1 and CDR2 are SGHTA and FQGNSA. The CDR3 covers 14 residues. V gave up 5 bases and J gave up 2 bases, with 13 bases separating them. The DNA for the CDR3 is TGTGCCAGCAGCCAGGGGGGGGCCCCCTACGAGCAGTACTTC. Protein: CASSQGGAPYEQYF.

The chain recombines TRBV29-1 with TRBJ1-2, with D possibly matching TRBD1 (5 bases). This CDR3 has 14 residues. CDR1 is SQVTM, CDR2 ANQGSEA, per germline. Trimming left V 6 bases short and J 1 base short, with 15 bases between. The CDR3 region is CSVERDARNYGYTF. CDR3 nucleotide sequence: TGCAGCGTAGAAAGGGACGCCCGTAACTATGGCTACACCTTC.

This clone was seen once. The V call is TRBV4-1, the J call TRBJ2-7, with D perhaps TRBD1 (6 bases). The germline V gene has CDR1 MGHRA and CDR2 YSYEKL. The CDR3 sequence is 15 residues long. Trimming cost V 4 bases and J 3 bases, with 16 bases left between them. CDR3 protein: CASSLASTGYYEQYF. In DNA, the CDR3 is TGCGCCAGCAGCCTCGCTTCAACAGGGTACTACGAGCAGTACTTC.

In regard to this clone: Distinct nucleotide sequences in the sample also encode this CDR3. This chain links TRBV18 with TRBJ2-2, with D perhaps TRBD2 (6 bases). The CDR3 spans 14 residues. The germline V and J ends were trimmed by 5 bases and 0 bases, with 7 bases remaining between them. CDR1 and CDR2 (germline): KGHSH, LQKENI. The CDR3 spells CASSGTSNTGELFF. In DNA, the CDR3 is TGTGCCAGCTCAGGGACTTCGAACACCGGGGAGCTGTTTTTT.